This paragraph covers one TCR beta chain sequence. Its matching antigen is unknown. These data come from a study of OX40 agonist ivuxolimab in advanced cancers. Study as a whole: Partial responses were achieved by three patients, one with hepatocellular carcinoma and two with cutaneous melanoma.

Study-wide results and limits: Partial responders at 0.1-3.0 mg/kg had among the lowest clonal expansion.

The V and J ends lost 0 bases and 0 bases respectively, with 14 bases between them. Looked up from germline, CDR1 is LGHNA and CDR2 is YSLEER. This CDR3 has 18 residues. Libraries were prepared by immunoSEQ multiplex PCR; TCRdb keeps only in-frame clonotypes and omits some of them. The table lists 94,000 or so clones, approximately 81% of them singletons. The genes are TRBV4-3 and TRBJ2-2; either TRBD1 or TRBD2 may supply D (5 bases each). The TCR sequence derives from an adult with an advanced solid tumor such as melanoma, head and neck, liver or kidney cancer. The sequencing here drew on CD4+ or CD8+ T cells sorted from blood, taken in a trial of the OX40 agonist ivuxolimab. CDR3 amino acids: CASSQESPGRANTGELFF. The CDR3, as DNA: TGCGCCAGCAGCCAAGAGTCCCCGGGACGCGCGAACACCGGGGAGCTGTTTTTT.